The rows below give T cell receptor beta chains drawn from one sample of a study of blood T cells in healthy people across ages. Each CDR3 protein gets one entry after TCRdb re-called the 5' RACE reads with MiXCR. This sample yields 1.5 million to 2 million distinct CDR3 sequences, of which 25% to 30% are seen a single time; 7.7% belongs to the top ten. The sample taken for sequencing was blood. The source of these receptors is a woman in her 30s in good health. The CDR3 runs from the conserved cysteine through the conserved F or W.

J: TRBJ1-1; V: TRBV15; CDR3: CATSRYQNTEAFF
J: TRBJ2-1; V: TRBV29-1; CDR3: CSVGGTQGRTYNEQFF
J: TRBJ1-2; V: TRBV5-5; CDR3: CASSLASGQGRYGYTF
J: TRBJ2-1; V: TRBV7-2; CDR3: CASSAKGFLGEQFF
J: TRBJ1-1; V: TRBV5-1; CDR3: CASSWRDGGNTEAFF
J: TRBJ2-3; V: TRBV5-1; CDR3: CASSPTTGSTDTQYF
J: TRBJ2-3; V: TRBV20-1; CDR3: CSAPTSGRRTDTQYF
J: TRBJ2-3; V: TRBV20-1; CDR3: CSARDPASGSWGTQYF
J: TRBJ2-7; V: TRBV12-5; CDR3: CASGLDRYEQYF
J: TRBJ1-6; V: TRBV10-3; CDR3: CAISPGTVNSPLHF
J: TRBJ2-1; V: TRBV15; CDR3: CATSSRLAGDEQFF
J: TRBJ1-1; V: TRBV14; CDR3: CASSPGQWGAFF
J: TRBJ1-1; V: TRBV12-3/TRBV12-4; CDR3: CASRLNGRPEAFF
J: TRBJ2-5; V: TRBV24-1; CDR3: CATQAIGQETQYF
J: TRBJ2-6; V: TRBV20-1; CDR3: CSARTGGPGANVLTF
J: TRBJ2-3; V: TRBV5-1; CDR3: CASGPQSSGGWTDTQYF
J: TRBJ1-1; V: TRBV6-5; CDR3: CASSSGGQGAGGEAFF
J: TRBJ1-1; V: TRBV2; CDR3: CASSPTDLIGTEAFF
J: TRBJ1-1; V: TRBV12-3/TRBV12-4; CDR3: CASLQGATEAFF
J: TRBJ2-5; V: TRBV6-6; CDR3: CASRAEGFQETQYF
J: TRBJ2-5; V: TRBV10-3; CDR3: CAIASSGNAVDETQYF
J: TRBJ2-3; V: TRBV6-1; CDR3: CASTQRKRGRTDTQYF
J: TRBJ2-2; V: TRBV5-1; CDR3: CASSLPSGVGAGELFF
J: TRBJ1-1; V: TRBV29-1; CDR3: CSGETRVGNTEAFF